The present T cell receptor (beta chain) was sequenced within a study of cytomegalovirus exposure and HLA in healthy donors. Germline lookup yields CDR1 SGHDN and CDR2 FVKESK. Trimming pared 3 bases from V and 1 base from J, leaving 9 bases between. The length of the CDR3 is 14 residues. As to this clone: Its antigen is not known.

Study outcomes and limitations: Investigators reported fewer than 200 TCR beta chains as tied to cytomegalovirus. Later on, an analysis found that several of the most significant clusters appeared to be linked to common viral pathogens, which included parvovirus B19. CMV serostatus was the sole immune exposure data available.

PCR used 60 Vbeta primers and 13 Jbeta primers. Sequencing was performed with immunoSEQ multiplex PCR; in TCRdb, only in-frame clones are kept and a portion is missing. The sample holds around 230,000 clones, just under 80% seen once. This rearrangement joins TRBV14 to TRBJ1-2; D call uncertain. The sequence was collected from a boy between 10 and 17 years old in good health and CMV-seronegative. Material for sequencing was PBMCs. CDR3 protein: CASSHLGVNYGYTF. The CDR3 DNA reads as TGTGCCAGCAGCCATCTCGGGGTTAACTATGGCTACACCTTC.